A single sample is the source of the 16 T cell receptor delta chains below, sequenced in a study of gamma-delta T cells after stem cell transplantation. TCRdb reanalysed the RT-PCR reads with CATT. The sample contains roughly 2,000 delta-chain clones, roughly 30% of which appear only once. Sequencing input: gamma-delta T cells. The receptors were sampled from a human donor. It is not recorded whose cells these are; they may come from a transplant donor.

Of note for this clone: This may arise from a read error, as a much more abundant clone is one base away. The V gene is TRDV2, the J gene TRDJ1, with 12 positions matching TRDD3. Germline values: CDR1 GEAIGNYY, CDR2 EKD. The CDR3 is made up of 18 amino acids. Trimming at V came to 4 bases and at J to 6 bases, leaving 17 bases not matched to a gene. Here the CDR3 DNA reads TGTGCCTGTGAGTCCCTGTATGGATCTGGGGGATACGGCAATAAACTCATCTTT. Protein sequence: CACESLYGSGGYGNKLIF.

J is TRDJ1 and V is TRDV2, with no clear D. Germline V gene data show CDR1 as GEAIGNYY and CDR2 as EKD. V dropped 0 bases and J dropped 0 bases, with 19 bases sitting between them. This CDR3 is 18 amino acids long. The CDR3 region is CACDTVGTGVPYTDKLIF. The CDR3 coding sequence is TGTGCCTGTGACACCGTGGGCACAGGGGTCCCGTACACCGATAAACTCATCTTT.

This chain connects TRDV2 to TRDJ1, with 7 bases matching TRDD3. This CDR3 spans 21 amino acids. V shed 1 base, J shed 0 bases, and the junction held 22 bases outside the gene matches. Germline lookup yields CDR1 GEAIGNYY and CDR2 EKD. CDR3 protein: CACDTIATPGGPKQYTDKLIF. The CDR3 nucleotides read TGTGCCTGTGACACGATCGCTACCCCTGGGGGCCCCAAACAATACACCGATAAACTCATCTTT.

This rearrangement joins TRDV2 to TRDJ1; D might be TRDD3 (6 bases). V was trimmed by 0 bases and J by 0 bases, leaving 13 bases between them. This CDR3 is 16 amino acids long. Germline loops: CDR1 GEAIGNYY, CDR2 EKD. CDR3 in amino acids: CACDTVGATDTDKLIF. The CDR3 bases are TGTGCCTGTGACACCGTGGGGGCTACTGACACCGATAAACTCATCTTT.

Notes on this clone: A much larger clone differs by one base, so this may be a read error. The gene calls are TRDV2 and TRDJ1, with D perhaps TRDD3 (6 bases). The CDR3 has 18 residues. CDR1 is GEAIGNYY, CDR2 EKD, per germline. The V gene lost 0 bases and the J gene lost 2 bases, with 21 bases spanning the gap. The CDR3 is CACDTVMGMGGRTDKLIF. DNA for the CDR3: TGTGCCTGTGACACCGTGATGGGAATGGGGGGTAGGACCGATAAACTCATCTTT.

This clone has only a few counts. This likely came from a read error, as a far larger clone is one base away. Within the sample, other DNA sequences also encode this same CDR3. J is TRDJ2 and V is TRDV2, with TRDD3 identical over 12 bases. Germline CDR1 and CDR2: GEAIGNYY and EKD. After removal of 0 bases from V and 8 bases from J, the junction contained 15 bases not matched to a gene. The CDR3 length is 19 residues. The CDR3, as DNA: TGTGCCTGTGACACCGTGGAAGACTGGGGGATACCTACGACGGCACAACTCTTCTTT. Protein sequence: CACDTVEDWGIPTTAQLFF.

The CDR3 DNA follows: TGTGCCTGTGACACCGCGGCTGGGGGATACCAAAGCTCCTGGGACACCCGACAGATGTTTTTC. Amino acids: CACDTAAGGYQSSWDTRQMFF. V gene TRDV2 combines with J gene TRDJ3; 11 nucleotides match TRDD3. Losses at the gene ends were 0 bases for V and 0 bases for J; bases not matched to a gene: 9. Germline V gives CDR1 GEAIGNYY, CDR2 EKD. The CDR3 contains 21 residues.

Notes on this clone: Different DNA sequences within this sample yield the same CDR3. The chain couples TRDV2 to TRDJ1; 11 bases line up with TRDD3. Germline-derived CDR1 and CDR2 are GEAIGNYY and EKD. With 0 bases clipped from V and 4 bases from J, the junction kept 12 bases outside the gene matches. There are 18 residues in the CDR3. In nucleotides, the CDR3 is TGTGCCTGTGACACCGGCTTACTCCTGGGGGATACCCGCGATAAACTCATCTTT. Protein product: CACDTGLLLGDTRDKLIF.

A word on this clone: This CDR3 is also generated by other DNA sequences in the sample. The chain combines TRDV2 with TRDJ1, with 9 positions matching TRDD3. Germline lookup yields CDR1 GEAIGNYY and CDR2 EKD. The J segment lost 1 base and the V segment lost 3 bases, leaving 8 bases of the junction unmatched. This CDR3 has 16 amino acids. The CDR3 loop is CACDPLGESSTDKLIF. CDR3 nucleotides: TGTGCCTGTGACCCACTGGGGGAATCGAGCACCGATAAACTCATCTTT.

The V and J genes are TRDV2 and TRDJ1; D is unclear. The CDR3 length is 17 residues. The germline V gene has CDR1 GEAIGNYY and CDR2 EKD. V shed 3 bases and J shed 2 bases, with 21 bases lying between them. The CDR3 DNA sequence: TGTGCCTGTGACTGCCTTAACAGCCTTGCACTTACCGATAAACTCATCTTT. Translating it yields CACDCLNSLALTDKLIF.

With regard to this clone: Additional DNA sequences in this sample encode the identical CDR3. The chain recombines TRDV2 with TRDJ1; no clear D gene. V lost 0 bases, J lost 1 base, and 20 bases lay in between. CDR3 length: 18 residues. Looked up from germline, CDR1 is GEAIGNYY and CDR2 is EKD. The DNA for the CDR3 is TGTGCCTGTGACACCGCGGGGTACCTCCAAATTGCCACCGATAAACTCATCTTT. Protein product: CACDTAGYLQIATDKLIF.

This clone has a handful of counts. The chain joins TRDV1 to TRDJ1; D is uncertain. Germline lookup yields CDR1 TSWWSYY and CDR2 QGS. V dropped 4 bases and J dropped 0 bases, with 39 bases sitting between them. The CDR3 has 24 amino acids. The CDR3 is CALGVPSPVLGTGPPPLYTDKLIF. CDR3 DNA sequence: TGTGCTCTTGGGGTTCCCTCCCCTGTACTCGGGACGGGACCTCCCCCACTATACACCGATAAACTCATCTTT.

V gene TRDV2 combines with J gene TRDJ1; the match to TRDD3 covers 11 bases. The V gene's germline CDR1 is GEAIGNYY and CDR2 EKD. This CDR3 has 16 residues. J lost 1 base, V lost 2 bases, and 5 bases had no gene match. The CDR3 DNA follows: TGTGCCTGTGACAGTGTGGGGGATACGCTCACCGATAAACTCATCTTT. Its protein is CACDSVGDTLTDKLIF.

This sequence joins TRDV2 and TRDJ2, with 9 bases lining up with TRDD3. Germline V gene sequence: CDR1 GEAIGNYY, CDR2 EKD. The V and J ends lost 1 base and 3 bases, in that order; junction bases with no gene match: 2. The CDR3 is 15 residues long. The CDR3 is CACDTLGDLTAQLFF. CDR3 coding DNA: TGTGCCTGTGACACGCTGGGGGATCTGACAGCACAACTCTTCTTT.

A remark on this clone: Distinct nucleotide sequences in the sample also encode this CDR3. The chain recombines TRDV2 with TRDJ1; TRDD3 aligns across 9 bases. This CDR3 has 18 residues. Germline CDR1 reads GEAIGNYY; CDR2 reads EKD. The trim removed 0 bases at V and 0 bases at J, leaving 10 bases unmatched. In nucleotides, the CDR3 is TGTGCCTGTGACACCGTTGGGGATACGCAGGGGTACACCGATAAACTCATCTTT. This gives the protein CACDTVGDTQGYTDKLIF.

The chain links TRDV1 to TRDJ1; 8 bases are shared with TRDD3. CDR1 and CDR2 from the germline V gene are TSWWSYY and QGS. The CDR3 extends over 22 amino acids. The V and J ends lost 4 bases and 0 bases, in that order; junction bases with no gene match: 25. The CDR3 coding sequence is TGTGCTCTTGGGGGACGCGCTTCCTTAGTCCTACTGGGGGTCCAGTACACCGATAAACTCATCTTT. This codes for CALGGRASLVLLGVQYTDKLIF.